This T cell receptor (beta chain) was identified in a study of CXCR3-negative and CXCR3-positive naive CD8 T cells. The authors prepared UMI-labeled TRB cDNA libraries by 5' RACE. TCRdb reprocessed the 5' RACE reads and stores each CDR3 protein as one record, lacking DNA. The sample table includes nearly 110,000 distinct CDR3 sequences. The germline V gene encodes CDR1 MNHNY and CDR2 SVGAGI (reference sequence). The CDR3 totals 14 residues. Worth noting for this clonotype: Its antigen is not identified.

Overall study findings and caveats: Higher TRB CDR3 hydrophobicity marked CXCR3-positive naive cells relative to CXCR3-negative naive cells.

This receptor was taken from a human donor in good health. Some clones in this sample may be carry-over from other donors' samples. Sequenced material: naive CXCR3+ CD8+ T cells from blood. Documented subset: CD45RO-CCR7+CD27+CD95- naive CD8+ T cells expressing CXCR3 (TNR3+). The rearrangement joins TRBV6-6 to TRBJ2-5; no DNA is available, so the TRBD1 call from TCRdb remains unchecked. This CDR3 is CASSYRERAETQYF.